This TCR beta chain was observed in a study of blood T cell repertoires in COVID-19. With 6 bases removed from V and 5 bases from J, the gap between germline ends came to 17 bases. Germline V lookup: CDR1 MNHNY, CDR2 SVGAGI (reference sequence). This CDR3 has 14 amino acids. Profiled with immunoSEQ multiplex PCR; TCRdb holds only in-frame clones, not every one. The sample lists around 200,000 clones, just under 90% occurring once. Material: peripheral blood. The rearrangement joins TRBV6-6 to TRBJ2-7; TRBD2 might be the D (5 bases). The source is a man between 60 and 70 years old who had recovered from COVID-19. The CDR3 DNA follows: TGTGCCAGCAGCGGAGCACAGACGGGAAACGAGCAGTACTTC. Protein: CASSGAQTGNEQYF.